One and the same sample provided the 17 T cell receptor beta chains below, sequenced in a study of blood T cells in healthy people across ages. A second PCR, run for 7 to 11 cycles, used a sample-barcoded 5' primer plus a J-beta primer mix. TCRdb re-called the 5' RACE reads with MiXCR, one entry per CDR3 protein. The table records approximately 2,000,000 distinct CDR3 sequences, about 39% of them present only once. The sequencing input was blood. These receptor sequences come from a human donor in good health.

The chain links TRBV20-1 to TRBJ1-5; 7 nucleotides agree with TRBD1. Germline V CDR1 and CDR2: DFQATT, SNEGSKA (reference sequence). V was clipped by 5 bases and J by 4 bases; unmatched bases: 5. The CDR3 spans 13 residues. The CDR3 is CSAEQGRNQPQHF. DNA for the CDR3: TGCAGTGCTGAACAGGGGAGGAATCAGCCCCAGCATTTT.

This rearrangement joins TRBV29-1 to TRBJ2-4; 10 bases line up with TRBD1. Matching the DNA end better, TRBJ2-7 makes the J call doubtful. Germline CDR1 reads SQVTM; CDR2 reads ANQGSEA. CDR3 length: 15 residues. The DNA for the CDR3 is TGCAGCGTTGAAGGACAGGGGGCGACTAATTGCGAGCAGTACTTC. It encodes CSVEGQGATNCEQYF.

This clonotype was observed a few times. The chain couples TRBV7-6 to TRBJ1-2, with 8 bases matching TRBD1. CDR3 length: 15 amino acids. The germline V gene has CDR1 SGHVS and CDR2 FNYEAQ. V was pared by 0 bases and J by 3 bases, with 3 bases of the junction left unmatched. The CDR3 is CASSLAEDRDYGYTF. Written as DNA, the CDR3 is TGTGCCAGCAGCTTAGCCGAGGACAGGGACTATGGCTACACCTTC. The full variable domain, with the rest looked up from reference TRBV7-6 and TRBJ1-2, is GAGVSQSPRYKVTKRGQDVALRCDPISGHVSLYWYRQALGQGPEFLTYFNYEAQQDKSGLPNDRFSAERPEGSISTLTIQRTEQRDSAMYRCASSLAEDRDYGYTFGSGTRLTVV.

The chain is built from TRBV5-4 and TRBJ1-1; 7 nucleotides agree with TRBD1. There are 13 residues in the CDR3. Germline lookup yields CDR1 SGHNT and CDR2 YYREEE (reference sequence). V shed 0 bases and J 9 bases; nucleotides not matched to a gene: 5. The DNA of the CDR3 is TGTGCCAGCAGCTTGGTAGGGACAGACCAAGCTTTCTTT. It translates to CASSLVGTDQAFF.

This clonotype came up a few times. The J gene is TRBJ1-5, the V gene TRBV7-2; D ambiguous. This CDR3 spans 13 amino acids. Germline values: CDR1 SGHTA, CDR2 FQGNSA. Trimming took 4 bases from V and 7 from J, leaving 11 bases between them. For the CDR3, the DNA is TGTGCCAGCAGCTCGGCCAGCCGGCAGCCCCAGCATTTT. It encodes CASSSASRQPQHF.

A word on this clonotype: Mismatch with germline at one junction end may stem from a read error. The J gene is TRBJ2-3, the V gene TRBV20-1; TRBD2 matches at 10 bases. The germline V gene has CDR1 DFQATT and CDR2 SNEGSKA (reference sequence). The CDR3 has 17 amino acids. As DNA, the CDR3 is TGCAGTGCTAGAGATTTAAGCGGGGGGGCTCTAACAGATGCGCAGTATTTT. Its translation is CSARDLSGGALTDAQYF.

Regarding this clonotype: A read error is likely, as this CDR3 ends without the conserved phenylalanine or tryptophan. The chain couples TRBV20-1 to TRBJ1-2, with D perhaps matching TRBD1 (5 bases). The CDR3 sequence is 12 residues long. CDR1 DFQATT and CDR2 SNEGSKA come from the germline V gene (reference sequence). The V gene lost 4 bases and the J gene lost 4 bases, with 10 bases spanning the gap. CDR3 in amino acids: CSATQTGYGYTS. The CDR3 DNA reads as TGCAGTGCTACCCAAACAGGCTATGGCTACACCTCC.

This clonotype was observed a handful of times. V is TRBV29-1 and J is TRBJ1-2; D may be TRBD1 (6 bases). The germline V gene has CDR1 SQVTM and CDR2 ANQGSEA. The V gene lost 7 bases and the J gene lost 7 bases, with 22 bases spanning the gap. The length of the CDR3 is 14 residues. CDR3 sequence (DNA): TGCAGCGCCCCAAAGGGGGATCAACTAGGTGGCTACACCTTC. Translating it yields CSAPKGDQLGGYTF.

The V gene is TRBV5-5, the J gene TRBJ2-5; 7 positions agree with TRBD2. Germline trimming cut 0 bases from V and 2 bases from J; bases unmatched to any gene: 4. This CDR3 contains 15 residues. Germline lookup yields CDR1 SGHKS and CDR2 YYEKEE (reference sequence). CDR3 sequence reads: CASSLGAGSQETQYF. CDR3 nucleotides: TGTGCCAGCAGCTTGGGAGCGGGGTCGCAAGAGACCCAGTACTTC.

With regard to this clonotype: A read error may account for a junction end that differs from germline. J is TRBJ2-3 and V is TRBV11-1, with D hard to call. Germline V CDR1 and CDR2: SGHAT, FQDESV (reference sequence). The CDR3 extends over 14 amino acids. This chain's CDR3 is CASSFGPSTDMQYF. CDR3 in DNA: TGTGCCAGCAGCTTTGGCCCCAGCACAGATATGCAGTATTTT.

The chain has TRBV10-3 and TRBJ1-5; no clear D. CDR3 length equals 15 residues. The V and J ends lost 5 bases and 0 bases respectively, with 11 bases between them. Germline CDR1 and CDR2: ENHRY and SYGVKD. The chain's CDR3 is CAISSRHLSNQPQHF. CDR3 bases: TGTGCCATCAGTTCACGGCACCTTAGCAATCAGCCCCAGCATTTT.

V usage is TRBV20-1 and J usage is TRBJ1-5; D possibly corresponds to TRBD1 (6 bases). The CDR3 covers 15 residues. The germline V gene has CDR1 DFQATT and CDR2 SNEGSKA (reference sequence). Trimming took off 3 bases at V and 0 bases at J, with 12 bases between the two ends. The CDR3 is CSARQGTVSNQPQHF. In DNA, the CDR3 is TGCAGTGCTAGGCAGGGGACTGTTAGCAATCAGCCCCAGCATTTT.

This clonotype was observed a handful of times. The chain combines TRBV6-2 or TRBV6-3 with TRBJ1-2; the D is unclear. The CDR3 extends over 13 amino acids. V gave up 7 bases and J gave up 4 bases, with 13 bases separating them. The germline gives CDR1 MNHEY, CDR2 SVGEGT. The CDR3 here is CASILSDGYGYTF. As DNA, the CDR3 is TGTGCCAGCATCCTTTCGGACGGCTATGGCTACACCTTC.

This chain connects TRBV15 to TRBJ2-5; D not certain. The DNA end is a closer match to TRBJ2-7, so the J assignment may be wrong. Germline V gene sequence: CDR1 LNHNV, CDR2 YYDKDF (reference sequence). The CDR3 covers 13 residues. Here the CDR3 DNA reads TGTGCCACCACCAATGGGGTACTTCGCGAGCAGTACTTC. Protein product: CATTNGVLREQYF.

V usage is TRBV27 and J usage is TRBJ1-6; unclear D gene. V was pared by 3 bases and J by 4 bases, with 4 bases between. CDR1 MNHEY and CDR2 SMNVEV come from the germline V gene (reference sequence). The CDR3 sequence is 13 residues long. The CDR3 DNA follows: TGTGCCAGCAGTTTTCAGTATAATTCACCCCTCCACTTT. Translated: CASSFQYNSPLHF.

A few counts support this clonotype. J is TRBJ2-3 and V is TRBV7-2, with D unresolved. This CDR3 is 15 amino acids long. Trimming stripped 6 bases from V and 3 bases from J, with 16 bases between. Per the germline V gene, CDR1 is SGHTA and CDR2 is FQGNSA. The CDR3 region has the DNA TGTGCCAGCAGAGAGACTCATAGGTGGACAGATACGCAGTATTTT. Its translation is CASRETHRWTDTQYF.

The genes are TRBV7-2 and TRBJ2-5; the match to TRBD2 covers 9 bases. Losses at the gene ends were 5 bases for V and 4 bases for J; bases not matched to a gene: 11. The CDR3 spans 16 residues. CDR1 and CDR2 (germline): SGHTA, FQGNSA. CDR3 sequence: CASSTRRRGGGETQYF. The CDR3 DNA sequence: TGTGCCAGCAGCACGCGTCGGCGGGGGGGAGGAGAGACCCAGTACTTC.